This T cell receptor (beta chain) was obtained from a study of blood T cells in healthy people across ages. Study information: Capturing about one barcoded beta molecule per two T cells was achieved by template switching.

CDR1 MNHNY and CDR2 SVGAGI come from the germline V gene (reference sequence). There are 16 residues in the CDR3. Only a few counts were recorded for this clonotype. A second PCR, run for roughly 7 to 11 cycles, used a sample-barcoded 5' primer plus a J-beta primer mix. Each of the cDNA molecules was tagged by a template-switch adaptor with 12 random nucleotides. All samples yielded 2.5 million or more CDR3-containing paired-end reads. From the 5' RACE reads, TCRdb called clonotypes with MiXCR, one entry per CDR3 protein. The top ten hold 5% to 7% of the sample, which has roughly 1,300,000 distinct CDR3 sequences, 55% to 75% seen once.

Specimen: blood. The sequence was obtained from a man aged 18 to 29 in good health. The chain recombines TRBV6-6 with TRBJ2-4; no clear D gene. The last part of the DNA fits TRBJ2-7 better; the J call may be wrong. The CDR3 DNA is TGTGCCAGCAGTTCCAGCCCTTCGACCGACCTTTACGAGCAGTACTTC. Amino acid sequence: CASSSSPSTDLYEQYF.